This T cell receptor (beta chain) was sequenced in a study of tumor-infiltrating lymphocytes in glioblastoma multiforme. Study conclusions and caveats: TCR plus mutation findings rest on a single glioblastoma patient. No surface-marker sorting into functional T cell subtypes was done.

Details on this clonotype: Antigen specificity is unknown.

In germline, CDR1 is MGHRA, CDR2 YSYEKL. V shed 0 bases and J shed 5 bases, with 11 bases lying between them. The CDR3 extends over 15 amino acids. TCR beta libraries were built from RNA through three nested multiplex PCR rounds using modified ARM-PCR. Input was approximately 0.5 ug total RNA, reverse-transcribed with a C-beta primer. No unique molecular identifiers were described for these TCRB libraries. TCRdb re-derived calls from the multiplex PCR reads in MiXCR, one entry per CDR3 protein. The sample has 9,300 or so distinct CDR3 sequences; about 79% are singletons. The sample comprised brain tumor tissue. The TCR originated in a male donor with glioblastoma. The genes are TRBV4-1 and TRBJ1-5; D remains ambiguous. CDR3 DNA: TGCGCCAGCAGCCAAGACTTAGCAGCCTATCAGCCCCAGCATTTT. Residues: CASSQDLAAYQPQHF.